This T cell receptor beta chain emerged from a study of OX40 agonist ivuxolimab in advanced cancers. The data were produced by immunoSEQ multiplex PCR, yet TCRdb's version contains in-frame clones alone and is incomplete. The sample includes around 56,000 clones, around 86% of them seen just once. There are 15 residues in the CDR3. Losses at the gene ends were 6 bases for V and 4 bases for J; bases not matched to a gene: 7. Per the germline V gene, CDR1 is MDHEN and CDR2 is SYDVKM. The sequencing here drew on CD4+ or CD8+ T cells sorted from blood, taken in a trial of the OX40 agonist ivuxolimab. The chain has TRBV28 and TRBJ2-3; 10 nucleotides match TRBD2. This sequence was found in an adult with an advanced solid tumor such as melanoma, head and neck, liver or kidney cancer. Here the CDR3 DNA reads TGTGCCAGCAGCCTGAGCGGGAGGGGAGCAGATACGCAGTATTTT. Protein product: CASSLSGRGADTQYF. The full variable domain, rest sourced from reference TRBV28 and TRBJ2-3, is DVKVTQSSRYLVKRTGEKVFLECVQDMDHENMFWYRQDPGLGLRLIYFSYDVKMKEKGDIPEGYSVSREKKERFSLILESASTNQTSMYLCASSLSGRGADTQYFGPGTRLTVL.